A single TCR beta chain is shown here with its context. Its antigen is currently unknown. Sequencing was performed with immunoSEQ multiplex PCR; in TCRdb, only in-frame clones are kept and a portion is missing. The top ten hold approximately 16% of the sample, which has tens of thousands of clones, more than 75% seen once. The data were obtained in a study of radiotherapy plus CTLA-4 blockade in lung cancer. Study-level points and caveats: TCR clones originating in tumors grew in number in blood after radiotherapy plus ipilimumab.

Germline CDR1 and CDR2: MNHEY and SMNVEV (reference sequence). This CDR3 region has 15 residues. V shed 6 bases and J shed 7 bases, with 18 bases lying between them. The gene calls are TRBV27 and TRBJ1-4, with D possibly matching TRBD1 (6 bases). Sequencing was performed on peripheral blood, taken from a patient treated with radiotherapy plus ipilimumab. The sequence was obtained from a human donor with non-small cell lung cancer that progressed on radiotherapy plus ipilimumab. The CDR3 nucleotides are TGTGCCAGCAGGACCCCCGGCAGCAGGGGTGAAAAACTGTTTTTT. Protein product: CASRTPGSRGEKLFF.